These 19 T cell receptor beta chains were sequenced from one sample in a study of T cell responses to AZD1222 COVID-19 vaccine. Using immunoSEQ multiplex PCR, the repertoire was profiled, and TCRdb retains in-frame clones only, with some absent. In the table there are around 140,000 clones, 85% to 95% of which are singletons. Sequencing was performed on peripheral blood, taken after recovery from COVID-19. These receptors were collected from an adult who had recovered from COVID-19.

This clone was counted only a few times. The chain links TRBV5-4 to TRBJ2-7; D uncertain. CDR1 SGHNT and CDR2 YYREEE come from the germline V gene (reference sequence). The CDR3 consists of 15 residues. V lost 0 bases, J lost 1 base, and 11 bases lay in between. Here the CDR3 DNA reads TGTGCCAGCAGCTTGGACCCTAGGCAGTCCTACGAGCAGTACTTC. Its translation is CASSLDPRQSYEQYF.

This chain joins TRBV5-8 and TRBJ2-7, with D possibly matching TRBD1 (6 bases). Per the germline V gene, CDR1 is SGHTS and CDR2 is YDEGEE. V was shortened by 2 bases and J by 6 bases, with 6 bases between the two germline ends. CDR3 length equals 11 residues. The CDR3 DNA sequence: TGTGCCAGCAGCTTCAGGGGCGAGCAGTACTTC. Protein product: CASSFRGEQYF.

The chain links TRBV6-2 or TRBV6-3 to TRBJ2-2, with D perhaps TRBD1 or TRBD2 (6 bases each). CDR1 MNHEY and CDR2 SVGEGT come from the germline V gene. V lost 6 bases to trimming and J lost 4 bases, with 12 bases between them. The CDR3 spans 14 residues. The CDR3 loop reads CASRPPGATGELFF. CDR3 sequence (DNA): TGTGCCAGCAGGCCTCCGGGGGCCACCGGGGAGCTGTTTTTT.

The table lists this clone with a few counts. The chain carries TRBV30 and TRBJ1-2; no firm D call. This CDR3 has 12 amino acids. V lost 5 bases and J 2 bases, leaving 9 bases between the germline ends. The germline gives CDR1 GTSNPN, CDR2 SVGIG (reference sequence). The CDR3 region is CAWGIENYGYTF. As DNA, the CDR3 is TGTGCCTGGGGAATTGAAAACTATGGCTACACCTTC.

The chain has TRBV4-2 and TRBJ2-7; either TRBD1 or TRBD2 may supply D (5 bases each). The CDR3 extends over 12 amino acids. Germline V gene data show CDR1 as LGHNA and CDR2 as YNFKEQ. V lost 0 bases, J lost 13 bases, and 13 bases lay in between. The CDR3 nucleotides read TGTGCCAGCAGCCAAGATAGGTCGGGACGATACTTC. Its protein product is CASSQDRSGRYF.

As DNA, the CDR3 is TGCGCCAGCAGCCAAGTAGGCGGTACGGGTCGGTACTTC. Protein: CASSQVGGTGRYF. The chain carries TRBV4-1 and TRBJ2-4; D unresolved. The CDR3 has 13 amino acids. CDR1 and CDR2 from the germline V gene are MGHRA and YSYEKL. The V end was cut by 1 base, the J end by 15 bases, with 16 bases between.

The rearrangement links TRBV19 to TRBJ2-1, with TRBD1 matching 7 bases. The CDR3 covers 14 residues. The V gene's germline CDR1 is LNHDA and CDR2 SQIVND (reference sequence). The V and J ends lost 4 bases and 2 bases, in that order; junction bases with no gene match: 2. The CDR3 sequence: CASSTGTAYNEQFF. For the CDR3, the DNA is TGTGCCAGTAGTACCGGGACAGCCTACAATGAGCAGTTCTTC.

The J gene is TRBJ1-1, the V gene TRBV10-3, with D possibly matching TRBD1 (5 bases). V was pared by 10 bases and J by 0 bases, with 12 bases between. This CDR3 region has 13 residues. Germline V gene data show CDR1 as ENHRY and CDR2 as SYGVKD. The CDR3 nucleotides read TGTGCCAGCGGGACGGGGATGAACACTGAAGCTTTCTTT. Translated: CASGTGMNTEAFF.

V gene TRBV2 combines with J gene TRBJ1-1; a weak D match, TRBD1 (6 bases). Looked up from germline, CDR1 is SNHLY and CDR2 is FYNNEI. V was cut by 7 bases and J by 5 bases, with 8 bases left in between. This CDR3 has 11 amino acids. CDR3 nucleotides: TGTGCCAGCAAGGGGGGGACTGAAGCTTTCTTT. It codes for CASKGGTEAFF.

The V and J genes are TRBV16 and TRBJ2-1, with 7 bases aligning to TRBD1. This CDR3 contains 15 residues. Germline V gene lookup returns CDR1 KGHSY and CDR2 FQNENV. Trimming removed 0 bases from V and 6 bases from J; junction bases left unmatched: 5. In DNA form, the CDR3 reads TGTGCCAGCAGCCAATCGACAGGGATCGGCAATGAGCAGTTCTTC. Translated, it gives CASSQSTGIGNEQFF.

The chain is built from TRBV25-1 and TRBJ2-3; 14 bases are a match to TRBD2. Germline V lookup: CDR1 MGHDK, CDR2 SYGVNS. With V trimmed by 6 bases and J by 4 bases, 9 bases remained unmatched. The CDR3 length is 17 residues. The CDR3 is CASSPGLAGAGADTQYF. In DNA form, the CDR3 reads TGTGCCAGCAGCCCGGGACTAGCGGGAGCCGGAGCAGATACGCAGTATTTT. The full variable domain, in which reference TRBV25-1 and TRBJ2-3 provide the parts outside the CDR3, is EADIYQTPRYLVIGTGKKITLECSQTMGHDKMYWYQQDPGMELHLIHYSYGVNSTEKGDLSSESTVSRIRTEHFPLTLESARPSHTSQYLCASSPGLAGAGADTQYFGPGTRLTVL.

This sequence joins TRBV5-1 and TRBJ2-1, with D tentatively TRBD2 (6 bases). Germline loops: CDR1 SGHRS, CDR2 YFSETQ. The CDR3 is 16 residues long. V lost 0 bases and J lost 3, with 13 bases in between. The CDR3 region has the DNA TGCGCCAGCAGCTTGGACGAGGCGGGACGCTACAATGAGCAGTTCTTC. Protein product: CASSLDEAGRYNEQFF. The full variable domain, rest sourced from reference TRBV5-1 and TRBJ2-1, is KAGVTQTPRYLIKTRGQQVTLSCSPISGHRSVSWYQQTPGQGLQFLFEYFSETQRNKGNFPGRFSGRQFSNSRSEMNVSTLELGDSALYLCASSLDEAGRYNEQFFGPGTRLTVL.

The chain links TRBV7-9 to TRBJ2-7; 13 nucleotides align to TRBD2. This CDR3 spans 16 amino acids. The junction had 6 bases not matched to a gene; V was cut back by 5 bases and J by 2 bases. Germline lookup yields CDR1 SEHNR and CDR2 FQNEAQ (reference sequence). The CDR3 nucleotides are TGTGCCAGCAGCAGGGGACTAGCGGGATTAACCTACGAGCAGTACTTC. It is translated as CASSRGLAGLTYEQYF.

The chain recombines TRBV3-1 (or the pseudogene TRBV3-2) with TRBJ2-3, with a weak D call TRBD2 (5 bases). V was cut by 4 bases and J by 1 base, with 12 bases left in between. The germline gives CDR1 LGHDT, CDR2 YNNKEL (reference sequence). The CDR3 covers 15 residues. The DNA for the CDR3 is TGTGCCAGCAGCCCCGGGGTGTCCGGCACAGATACGCAGTATTTT. This translates into CASSPGVSGTDTQYF.

V and J are TRBV27 and TRBJ2-4, with 7 bases fitting TRBD2. V was clipped by 4 bases and J by 3 bases; unmatched bases: 12. Germline values: CDR1 MNHEY, CDR2 SMNVEV (reference sequence). The CDR3 runs 17 residues. The CDR3, as DNA: TGTGCCAGCAGTTCCCTCCCTGTGGGGAGGGGCAAAAACATTCAGTACTTC. It encodes CASSSLPVGRGKNIQYF.

The V and J genes are TRBV28 and TRBJ1-3; tentative D call: TRBD1 (5 bases). CDR3 length: 17 residues. V shed 9 bases and J shed 0 bases, with 21 bases lying between them. CDR1 and CDR2 from the germline V gene are MDHEN and SYDVKM. The CDR3, as DNA: TGTGCCAGGTGCGCAGGGAGGCATTTATCCTCTGGAAACACCATATATTTT. This codes for CARCAGRHLSSGNTIYF.

This rearrangement joins TRBV28 to TRBJ1-2; D is perhaps TRBD1 (5 bases). Germline CDR1 reads MDHEN; CDR2 reads SYDVKM. The CDR3 runs 13 residues. V was trimmed by 11 bases and J by 8 bases, leaving 21 bases between them. This CDR3 is CAGQGRLLEGYTF. The CDR3 DNA follows: TGTGCCGGCCAGGGCAGACTCCTCGAAGGCTACACCTTC.

The count of this clone is one. The CDR3 loop reads CATSRVMATEQYF. Written as DNA, the CDR3 is TGTGCCACCAGCAGAGTCATGGCAACCGAGCAGTACTTC. The gene calls are TRBV15 and TRBJ2-7, with D uncertain. The germline V and J ends were trimmed by 1 base and 6 bases, with 10 bases remaining between them. Germline V lookup: CDR1 LNHNV, CDR2 YYDKDF (reference sequence). The CDR3 spans 13 residues.

The V call is TRBV21-1, the J call TRBJ2-1; the tabulated D call, TRBD1, remains unverified against the DNA. TRBV21-1 is a listed pseudogene. The CDR3 consists of 16 residues. CDR3 in amino acids: CASSKAKTGSCAEQFF. CDR3 in DNA: TGTGCCAGCAGCAAAGCCAAGACAGGGTCTTGTGCTGAGCAGTTCTTC.